This T cell receptor (beta chain) was captured in a study of cytomegalovirus exposure and HLA in healthy donors. Sequencing used immunoSEQ multiplex PCR; TCRdb keeps in-frame clones, though not all of them. The data contain 150,000 to 200,000 clones, 89% of them singletons. The sample was PBMCs. This receptor was identified in a woman aged 18-30 years in good health and CMV-seropositive.

CDR3 sequence: CASSPIGDTGHTDTQYF. CDR3 DNA: TGTGCCAGCAGCCCTATCGGGGACACAGGGCACACAGATACGCAGTATTTT. This chain joins TRBV4-2 and TRBJ2-3; tentatively, D is TRBD1 (6 bases). In germline, CDR1 is LGHNA, CDR2 YNFKEQ. Deletions cut 4 bases from V and 2 bases from J, with 19 bases between. The CDR3 length is 17 residues.